This is a list of T cell receptor beta chains from one sample in a study of glioma-infiltrating T cells after dendritic cell vaccination. Profiled with immunoSEQ multiplex PCR; TCRdb holds only in-frame clones, not every one. Of 55,000 to 75,000 clones in the sample, roughly 80% are singletons; the top ten hold approximately 14%. Sequencing was performed on blood, taken after dendritic cell vaccination. Receptor source: a human donor with glioblastoma. Each CDR3 is given with its conserved first and last residue. Fields, in order: J gene, clone size, D gene, V gene, CDR3 DNA, CDR3 protein. The D gene is left open where the match is weak. Only some rows state a clone size, as once, few, many or a class for expanded clones.

TRBJ2-7 NA NA TRBV19 TGTGCCAGTAGTATCGGAACAATGGAGGCCTACGAGCAGTACTTC CASSIGTMEAYEQYF
TRBJ2-7 NA NA TRBV14 TGTGCCAGCAGCCAGGCCTCCTACGAGCAGTACTTC CASSQASYEQYF
TRBJ2-7 NA TRBD1 TRBV7-9 TGTGCCAGCAGCTCCTGGACAGGCCCCTACGAGCAGTACTTC CASSSWTGPYEQYF
TRBJ2-1 NA NA TRBV6-1 TGTGCCAGCAGTGAGGATCGGGAGCATGGACCTGGGCAGTTCTTC CASSEDREHGPGQFF
TRBJ2-2 NA NA TRBV7-8 TGTGCCAGCAGCTTAGACAGGTTAACGACCGGGGAGCTGTTTTTT CASSLDRLTTGELFF
TRBJ2-5 NA TRBD2 TRBV10-3 TGTGCCATCAGTGACGTAGCGGGGGGGCCAGTCCAAGAGACCCAGTACTTC CAISDVAGGPVQETQYF
TRBJ2-2 once TRBD1 TRBV25-1 TGTGCCAGCAGTCTAGGGACAGGAGGGAACGCCGGGGAGCTGTTTTTT CASSLGTGGNAGELFF
TRBJ1-2 NA TRBD1 TRBV30 TGTGCCTGGAGTCCCCCGACAGGGGTAGGCTATGGCTACACCTTC CAWSPPTGVGYGYTF
TRBJ1-2 NA NA TRBV4-3 TGCGCCAGCAGCCAAGATCTGCGAGACAGCGGGGGCTACACCTTC CASSQDLRDSGGYTF
TRBJ1-6 NA NA TRBV6-1 TGTGCCAGCAGTGATCACGGGAATAATTCACCCCTCCACTTT CASSDHGNNSPLHF
TRBJ1-6 NA NA TRBV27 TGTGCCAGCAGTTTATCAGGGGTCCTTTATAATTCGCCCCTCCACTTT CASSLSGVLYNSPLHF
TRBJ2-5 once NA TRBV11-2 TGTGCCAGCAGATCAATCAGGGGAGCTCAAGAGACCCAGTACTTC CASRSIRGAQETQYF
TRBJ2-5 NA NA TRBV2 TGTGCCAGCAGTCGAACGTACAGGGGAGGAGAGACCCAGTACTTC CASSRTYRGGETQYF
TRBJ2-2 few TRBD2 TRBV9 TGTGCCAGCAGCGATCCGGGACTAGCGAGGAAGACCGGGGAGCTGTTTTTT CASSDPGLARKTGELFF
TRBJ1-1 NA NA TRBV11-2 TGTGCCAGCAGCCCCTGGGCTGGAGGGAGCACTGAAGCTTTCTTT CASSPWAGGSTEAFF
TRBJ1-2 NA NA TRBV11-2 TGTGCCAGCAGCTTAAGGGGTGACGGCTACACCTTC CASSLRGDGYTF
TRBJ2-2 few NA TRBV6-5 TGTGCCAGCAGTTACTCGAGCACCCCGAGTGCCGGGGAGCTGTTTTTT CASSYSSTPSAGELFF
TRBJ1-2 NA TRBD1 TRBV7-9 TGTGCCAGCAGCCTGGGACAGACTAACTATGGCTACACCTTC CASSLGQTNYGYTF
TRBJ1-2 NA TRBD1 TRBV7-9 TGTGCCAGCAGCTTAGACGCGGGACAGTGGAACTATGGCTACACCTTC CASSLDAGQWNYGYTF
TRBJ2-7 NA NA TRBV27 TGTGCCAGCAGTCACACTGAGGAGTCCTACGAGCAGTACTTC CASSHTEESYEQYF
TRBJ1-1 NA NA TRBV7-6 TGTGCCAGCAGCTTATGGGGGGTTAACACTGAAGCTTTCTTT CASSLWGVNTEAFF
TRBJ2-3 NA TRBD2 TRBV9 TGTGCCAGCAGCGTAGGGCCTAGCGGGGCCACAGATACGCAGTATTTT CASSVGPSGATDTQYF
TRBJ1-1 NA NA TRBV4-1 TGCGCCAGCAGCCAAGGACAGACCCATGAGATTTTCTTT CASSQGQTHEIFF
TRBJ2-5 NA NA TRBV5-4 TGTGCCAGCAGCCGGAGACAAGGGGGACAACAAGAGACCCAGTACTTC CASSRRQGGQQETQYF
TRBJ2-7 once TRBD1 TRBV19 TGTGCCAGTAACCGGGACAGTTCCTACGAGCAGTACTTC CASNRDSSYEQYF
TRBJ2-1 NA NA TRBV6-1 TGTGCCAGCAGTGAAGCGCTGGACGGGGGCTCCTACAATGAGCAGTTCTTC CASSEALDGGSYNEQFF
TRBJ2-4 NA NA TRBV4-1 TGCGCCAGCAGCCAACGGGAAATATCGGGACATCGAGAAAACATTCAGTACTTC CASSQREISGHRENIQYF
TRBJ1-2 NA NA TRBV18 TGTGCCAGCTCTGAACAGACCGACTATGGCTACACCTTC CASSEQTDYGYTF
TRBJ2-1 NA TRBD2 TRBV19 TGTGCCACAGCGCCTAGCGGGGAGTACAATGAGCAGTTCTTC CATAPSGEYNEQFF
TRBJ2-7 once NA TRBV14 TGTGCCAGCAGCCAAGTTACTCGAGTAGCCTACGAGCAGTACTTC CASSQVTRVAYEQYF
TRBJ1-2 NA NA TRBV11-3 TGTGCCAGCAGCTTAGGCCCCGGGGATGGCTACACCTTC CASSLGPGDGYTF
TRBJ1-6 NA TRBD1 TRBV7-6 TGTGCCAGCAGTCAAGGGACAGAAAATTCACCCCTCCACTTT CASSQGTENSPLHF
TRBJ2-5 NA TRBD1 TRBV2 TGTGCCAGCAGGACAGGGGGCAGGGAGACCCAGTACTTC CASRTGGRETQYF
TRBJ2-7 NA TRBD1 TRBV4-1 TGCGCCAGCAGCCAAGATGCAGGGGGCCTATCCTACGAGCAGTACTTC CASSQDAGGLSYEQYF
TRBJ2-7 NA NA TRBV7-9 TGTGCCAGCAGCTCCACCGGACTATTCGAGCAGTACTTC CASSSTGLFEQYF
TRBJ2-3 NA NA TRBV2 TGTGCCAGCAGTGAGAGGTGGGGGGCAGATACGCAGTATTTT CASSERWGADTQYF
TRBJ1-2 few TRBD1 TRBV19 TGTGCCAGTAGTCCCCAAGCGGAACAGGGGTACTATGGCTACACCTTC CASSPQAEQGYYGYTF
TRBJ1-2 NA NA TRBV6-5 TGTGCCAGCAGTTACTCGATCAGGGGATCCTATGGCTACACCTTC CASSYSIRGSYGYTF
TRBJ2-5 NA NA TRBV7-9 TGTGCCAGCAGCTTAGCGCTGAGGAACTGGGGGGAGCAGTACTTC CASSLALRNWGEQYF
TRBJ1-2 NA TRBD1 TRBV18 TGTGCCAGCTCACCTGAGACAGGGTCTAACTATGGCTACACCTTC CASSPETGSNYGYTF
TRBJ1-2 NA TRBD1 TRBV5-4 TGTGCCAGCAGCTTGGGTTGGACAGGGCTCGATGGCTACACCTTC CASSLGWTGLDGYTF